This paragraph reports one T cell receptor beta chain. Its antigen is currently not known. No qualities accompany the bases; no much larger clone lies one base away. CDR1 is given as SQVTM and CDR2 as ANQGSEA, both from the germline V gene. Trimming removed 6 bases from V and 8 bases from J, leaving 12 bases between the germline ends. Spanning cysteine to phenylalanine, the CDR3 consists of 11 amino acids. Kept here is only the CDR3 DNA, which spans 33 bases and is read in frame from base 1. This sample was included in a study of shared clonotypes between healthy human individuals (dated by TCRdb to the early 2020s). Context from the whole study: A couple of women and a few men aged 18 to 49 years were included in the cohort. To estimate repertoire size and how much clonotypes are shared between individuals, the study performed deep sequencing of blood TCR repertoires from about 5 healthy adults. Leukapheresis yielded between about 0.85 and 10 billion PBMCs per donor. To increase sequencing depth and limit assay-specific biases, TCR repertoire library preparation and sequencing were carried out by different laboratories using diverse techniques. Per donor, three plates each were used for CD4 naive and CD4 memory, two for CD8 naive, and one for CD8 memory.

Overall study results and their limits: Naive subsets generally had larger estimated clonotype richness than memory subsets. Only blood was sampled, and tissue TCR repertoires likely differ from those in blood. The genetic and exposure-history diversity represented was limited by the small number of donors. About 5% of naive CD4, roughly 3.6% of naive CD8, approximately 2% of memory CD4, and less than 0.45% of memory CD8 clonotypes were shared across several donors. Rarefaction of sorted-subset datasets indicated incomplete sequencing despite the large sequencing depth. Pairwise subsampling led to the expectation that sequencing depth would affect the degree of clonotype sharing among donors. Higher generation probabilities were observed for clonotypes shared by all four sorted-subset donors than for non-shared clonotypes.

The donors were healthy, HIV-negative adults with no recently reported acute infections or vaccinations. Every donor was a Caucasian adult living in Nashville, Tennessee, USA. CD4+ T cells were enriched by magnetic negative selection; naive cells were then positively selected on CD45RA, and the negative fraction formed the memory subset. Blood was collected by leukapheresis, and PBMCs were isolated by Ficoll-Histopaque density gradient centrifugation and then cryopreserved in liquid nitrogen vapor phase. Analytical flow cytometry was used to check the purity and quantity of each magnetically sorted T cell population. Genomic DNA was isolated from every sorted fraction and measured by UV absorbance on a Nanodrop 2000c. Using the deep immunoSEQ assay, multiplex PCR amplified TCR CDR3 regions from genomic DNA. For each cell subset, the extracted genomic DNA was distributed evenly across all wells of several immunoSEQ 96-well plates, and each plate served as one replicate. For sorted subsets, each replicate PCR was loaded with around 200 ng genomic DNA, equivalent to about 30,000 T cell genomes. Purified libraries were measured with a Qubit 3.0 fluorometer, size-checked on a Bioanalyzer 2100, and measured again with the KAPA Library Quantification kit. A separate single-read 150-cycle Illumina NextSeq 550 flow cell was used to sequence each immunoSEQ 96-well plate. On the study's bioinformatics: The immunoSEQ output contained only junctional sequences without quality scores, so filtering could not match that applied to full-length reads. To assign V/J genes and CDR3, sequences were annotated using PyIR, a Python wrapper for IgBLAST v1.9, with IMGT germline references. Reads were removed for weak V/J assignments (E-value above 1e-6), missing CDR3, stop codons, out-of-frame junctions, or ambiguous translated residues. V3J clonotypes were defined as sequences sharing an identical inferred V gene, J gene, and CDR3 amino acid sequence. Percentage overlap between repertoires was calculated by dividing the number of shared unique clonotypes by the size of the smaller repertoire. Repertoire richness was assessed with RTK rarefaction, the Chao1 estimator, and Recon v2.1 estimates of unobserved clonotypes. Generation probabilities for all TCRbeta clonotypes obtained by the gDNA method from a handful of donors were computed using OLGA. In TCRdb, the immuneACCESS table is reduced to in-frame sequences with V and J assigned. These tables do not hold every clone; where another copy was compared, an unresolved V gene accounts for under half, and the others remain unexplained. The V and J calls and clone size come from that table; D and trimming were worked out from the DNA. This sample comprises fewer than 400,000 clones, around 67% of them detected only once. 10% of the sample goes to the ten largest clones.

Sequenced input: memory CD4+ T cells sorted from blood. What this sample's cell subset or site label stands for: CD45RA-negative fraction. This receptor was taken from a young man in good health. The chain couples TRBV29-1 to TRBJ2-3, with no D gene named confidently. The base sequence is TGCAGCGTCGGGCTATCGGTTACGCAGTATTTT. Translated, it reads CSVGLSVTQYF.